The clone carrying this T cell receptor beta chain was observed a single time. As yet, its antigen is unknown. This sample stems from a study of T cell responses to AZD1222 COVID-19 vaccine. Second-dose schedules of about 4 or about 12 weeks were combined. The study, taken as a whole, reports: Recipients of AZD1222 seropositive at baseline numbered only 6 or 7. Spike-specific TCRs gained breadth and depth after people received two AZD1222 doses. All repertoire sampling was performed exclusively after the peak T cell response.

Germline assignment: CDR1 MNHNY and CDR2 SVGAGI (reference sequence). The CDR3 covers 15 residues. Trimming shortened V by 6 bases and J by 8 bases, and 22 bases separated the two germline ends. Repertoires were generated with immunoSEQ multiplex PCR, while TCRdb's copy carries only in-frame clones and drops some. The sample lists tens of thousands of clones; around 90% were seen once. The clonotype comes from an adult who received the AZD1222 COVID-19 vaccine. The sample consisted of peripheral blood, taken 28 days after the second AZD1222 dose. J is TRBJ1-2 and V is TRBV6-6, with unresolved D. The CDR3 bases are TGTGCCAGCAGCCGAGGGCCGGGCCCTAAATGGGGCTACACCTTC. Translated: CASSRGPGPKWGYTF.